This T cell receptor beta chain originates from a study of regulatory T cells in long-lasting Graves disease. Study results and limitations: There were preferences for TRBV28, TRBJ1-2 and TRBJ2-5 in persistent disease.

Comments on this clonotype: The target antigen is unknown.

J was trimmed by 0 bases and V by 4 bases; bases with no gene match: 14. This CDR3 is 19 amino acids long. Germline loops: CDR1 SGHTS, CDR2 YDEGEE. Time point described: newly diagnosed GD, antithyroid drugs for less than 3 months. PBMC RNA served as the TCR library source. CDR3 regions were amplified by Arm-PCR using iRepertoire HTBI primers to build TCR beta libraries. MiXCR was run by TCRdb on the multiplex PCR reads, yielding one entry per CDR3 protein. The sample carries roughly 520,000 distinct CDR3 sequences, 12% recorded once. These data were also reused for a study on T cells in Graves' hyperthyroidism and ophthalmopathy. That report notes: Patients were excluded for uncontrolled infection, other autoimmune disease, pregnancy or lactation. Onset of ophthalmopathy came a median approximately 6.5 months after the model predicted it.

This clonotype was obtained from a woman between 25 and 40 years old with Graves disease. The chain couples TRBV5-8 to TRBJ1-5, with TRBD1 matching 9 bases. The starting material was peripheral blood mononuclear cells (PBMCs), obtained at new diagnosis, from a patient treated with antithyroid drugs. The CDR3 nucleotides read TGTGCCAGCAGCGATCTTTCGGGACAGGGATACCATAGCAATCAGCCCCAGCATTTT. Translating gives CASSDLSGQGYHSNQPQHF.